A single sample gave rise to the 13 T cell receptor beta chains below, sequenced in a study of shared clonotypes between healthy human individuals. Profiling relied on immunoSEQ multiplex PCR, and the TCRdb table lists in-frame clones only, not all of them. The sample consists of 2 million to 2.5 million clones, under 95% of them appearing once. Sequencing input: naive CD4+ T cells from PBMCs. Subset meaning: CD45RA+ positively selected. The receptors originated from a man between 18 and 29 years old in good health. Some clones in this sample may be carry-over from other donors' samples.

This chain links TRBV11-2 with TRBJ1-1; 7 nucleotides match TRBD1. CDR1 and CDR2 (germline): SGHAT, FQNNGV. Trimming at V came to 1 base and at J to 6 bases, leaving 2 bases not matched to a gene. CDR3 length equals 13 residues. In DNA form, the CDR3 reads TGTGCCAGCAGCTTAGGAAGGGGGCCTGAAGCTTTCTTT. Protein sequence: CASSLGRGPEAFF.

This rearrangement joins TRBV5-4 to TRBJ2-3; 14 bases map to TRBD2. With 1 base clipped from V and 0 bases from J, the junction kept 7 bases outside the gene matches. The CDR3 has 19 amino acids. Germline CDR1 SGHNT, CDR2 YYREEE (reference sequence). The CDR3 sequence: CASSLPTSGRVSSTDTQYF. For the CDR3, the DNA is TGTGCCAGCAGCTTGCCGACTAGCGGGAGGGTTTCTAGCACAGATACGCAGTATTTT.

On this clone: Other DNA sequences from this sample encode an identical CDR3 as well. The chain uses TRBV7-9 and TRBJ1-1; D is undetermined. V lost 3 bases, J lost 1 base, and 3 bases lay in between. Germline V gene data show CDR1 as SEHNR and CDR2 as FQNEAQ (reference sequence). The CDR3 has 12 amino acids. CDR3 in DNA: TGTGCCAGCAGCTTGGAGAACACTGAAGCTTTCTTT. Encoded protein: CASSLENTEAFF.

The chain employs TRBV6-5 and TRBJ2-5; tentative D call: TRBD2 (5 bases). There are 12 residues in the CDR3. V lost 10 bases and J lost 1, with 10 bases in between. Germline V gives CDR1 MNHEY, CDR2 SVGAGI. CDR3 protein: CATQRAQETQYF. The CDR3, as DNA: TGTGCCACCCAGAGGGCCCAAGAGACCCAGTACTTC.

This chain joins TRBV25-1 and TRBJ2-1; a possible D gene is TRBD2 (5 bases). Per the germline V gene, CDR1 is MGHDK and CDR2 is SYGVNS. The V end lost 5 bases, the J end lost 2 bases, and 16 bases lay between the germline ends. CDR3 length: 16 residues. Here the CDR3 reads CASSPTSNRAYNEQFF. CDR3 bases: TGTGCCAGCAGTCCCACTAGTAACCGAGCCTACAATGAGCAGTTCTTC.

The rearrangement uses TRBV19 and TRBJ1-4; D not certain. CDR3 length: 15 residues. The V gene's germline CDR1 is LNHDA and CDR2 SQIVND (reference sequence). Trimming took 7 bases from V and 3 from J, leaving 15 bases between them. CDR3 residues: CASTLVGSANEKLFF. The CDR3, as DNA: TGTGCCAGTACCCTTGTCGGTAGCGCTAATGAAAAACTGTTTTTT.

This rearrangement joins TRBV9 to TRBJ1-4, with TRBD1 matching over 10 bases. J was trimmed by 6 bases and V by 3 bases; bases with no gene match: 8. Germline V gene lookup returns CDR1 SGDLS and CDR2 YYNGEE. This CDR3 spans 16 amino acids. CDR3 bases: TGTGCCAGCAGCGCCGACACCGGGACAGGGGATGAAAAACTGTTTTTT. Amino acids: CASSADTGTGDEKLFF.

This clone was counted once. The rearrangement links TRBV15 to TRBJ2-5; TRBD1 or TRBD2 may be the D gene (6 bases each). CDR1 is LNHNV and CDR2 is YYDKDF in the germline V gene (reference sequence). This CDR3 region has 14 residues. V was trimmed by 1 base and J by 5 bases, leaving 11 bases between them. The CDR3 region is CATSRGGARETQYF. In DNA, the CDR3 is TGTGCCACCAGCAGAGGGGGGGCACGGGAGACCCAGTACTTC.

The chain combines TRBV5-6 with TRBJ1-3; D is unresolved. Trimming left V 4 bases short and J 0 bases short, with 5 bases between. Germline V gene sequence: CDR1 SGHDT, CDR2 YYEEEE. CDR3 length: 13 residues. The CDR3 spells CASSPLSGNTIYF. The CDR3 nucleotides read TGTGCCAGCAGCCCCCTCTCTGGAAACACCATATATTTT. The entire variable domain, with the rest obtained from reference TRBV5-6 and TRBJ1-3, is as follows: DAGVTQSPTHLIKTRGQQVTLRCSPKSGHDTVSWYQQALGQGPQFIFQYYEEEERQRGNFPDRFSGHQFPNYSSELNVNALLLGDSALYLCASSPLSGNTIYFGEGSWLTVV.

The chain has TRBV5-1 and TRBJ2-1; 10 nucleotides align to TRBD1. With 4 bases clipped from V and 7 bases from J, the junction kept 5 bases outside the gene matches. This CDR3 contains 14 residues. CDR1 SGHRS and CDR2 YFSETQ come from the germline V gene. CDR3 DNA sequence: TGCGCCAGCAGCCAAGGGACAGGGGTAAATGAGCAGTTCTTC. Translating gives CASSQGTGVNEQFF.

J is TRBJ2-2 and V is TRBV18; weak D call: TRBD1 (6 bases). Per germline, CDR1 KGHSH and CDR2 LQKENI. Trimming removed 2 bases at V and 4 bases at J, with 11 bases between. CDR3 length: 15 residues. Written as DNA, the CDR3 is TGTGCCAGCTCACCAGACAGGTACCTCACCGGGGAGCTGTTTTTT. It codes for CASSPDRYLTGELFF.

This chain joins TRBV7-8 and TRBJ2-7; unclear D gene. The germline V gene has CDR1 SGHVS and CDR2 FQNEAQ. Between the trimmed V and J ends, which lost 2 bases and 1 base, there was a span of 3 bases. This CDR3 spans 12 amino acids. This chain's CDR3 is CASSLKSYEQYF. The DNA for the CDR3 is TGTGCCAGCAGCTTAAAATCCTACGAGCAGTACTTC.

The V and J genes are TRBV28 and TRBJ2-1, with D unresolved. The CDR3 is made up of 11 amino acids. Germline assignment: CDR1 MDHEN and CDR2 SYDVKM. The V and J ends lost 8 bases and 7 bases respectively, with 9 bases between them. The CDR3 sequence: CASSPWNEQFF. CDR3 bases: TGTGCCAGCTCTCCGTGGAATGAGCAGTTCTTC.